This record looks at one T cell receptor (beta chain) sequence and its context. Its antigen is as yet unknown. Trimming removed 2 bases at V and 1 base at J, with 11 bases between. The CDR3 runs to 15 residues. Germline CDR1 is MNHEY and CDR2 is SMNVEV (reference sequence). The data were taken from a study of T cell repertoires in cytomegalovirus infection. TCRdb re-called the reads through MiXCR, storing one row per CDR3 protein. The data hold approximately 990,000 distinct CDR3 sequences, with roughly 30% observed a single time. This rearrangement joins TRBV27 to TRBJ2-5; D is unresolved. Material: cultured CD8+ T cells from PBMCs, obtained from culture after CMV antigen stimulation. This TCR was recovered from a human donor in good health (CMV status not recorded). Some clones in this sample may be carry-over from other donors' samples. The CDR3 protein is CASSLRLAVQETQYF. The CDR3 nucleotides read TGTGCCAGCAGTTTAAGGCTTGCAGTCCAAGAGACCCAGTACTTC.